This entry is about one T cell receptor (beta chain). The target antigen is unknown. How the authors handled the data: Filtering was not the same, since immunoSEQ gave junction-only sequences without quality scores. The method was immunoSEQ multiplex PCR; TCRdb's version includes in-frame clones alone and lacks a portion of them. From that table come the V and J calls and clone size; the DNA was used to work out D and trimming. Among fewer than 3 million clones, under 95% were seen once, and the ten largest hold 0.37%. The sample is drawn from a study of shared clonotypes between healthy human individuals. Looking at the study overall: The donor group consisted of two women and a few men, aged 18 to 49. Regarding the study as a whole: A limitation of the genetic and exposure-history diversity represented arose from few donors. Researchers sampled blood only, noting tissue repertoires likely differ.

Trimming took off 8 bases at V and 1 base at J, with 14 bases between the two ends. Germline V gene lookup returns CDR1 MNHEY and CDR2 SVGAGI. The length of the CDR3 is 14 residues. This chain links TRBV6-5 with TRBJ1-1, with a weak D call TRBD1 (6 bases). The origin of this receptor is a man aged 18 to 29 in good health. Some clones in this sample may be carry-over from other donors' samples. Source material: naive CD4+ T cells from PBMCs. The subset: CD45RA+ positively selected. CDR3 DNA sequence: TGTGCCAGCCAGGGGTCCGTAGGGAACACTGAAGCTTTCTTT. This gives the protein CASQGSVGNTEAFF.